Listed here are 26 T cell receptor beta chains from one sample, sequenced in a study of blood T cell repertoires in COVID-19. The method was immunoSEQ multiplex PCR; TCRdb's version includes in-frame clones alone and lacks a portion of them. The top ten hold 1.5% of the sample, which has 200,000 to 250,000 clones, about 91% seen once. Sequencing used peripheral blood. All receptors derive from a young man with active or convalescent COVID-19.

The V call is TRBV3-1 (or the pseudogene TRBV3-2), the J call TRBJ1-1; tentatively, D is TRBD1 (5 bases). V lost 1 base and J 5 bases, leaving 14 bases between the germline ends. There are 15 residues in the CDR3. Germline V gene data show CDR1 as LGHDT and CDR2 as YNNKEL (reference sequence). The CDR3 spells CASSQGGDRDTEAFF. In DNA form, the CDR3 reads TGTGCCAGCAGCCAAGGAGGCGACAGAGATACTGAAGCTTTCTTT.

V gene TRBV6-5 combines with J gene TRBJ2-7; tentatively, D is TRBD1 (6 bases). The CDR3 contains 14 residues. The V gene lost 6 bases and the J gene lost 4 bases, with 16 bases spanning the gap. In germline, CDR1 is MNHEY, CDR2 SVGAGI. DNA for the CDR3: TGTGCCAGCAGAATCGCCGGGACAAAGTACGAGCAGTACTTC. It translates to CASRIAGTKYEQYF.

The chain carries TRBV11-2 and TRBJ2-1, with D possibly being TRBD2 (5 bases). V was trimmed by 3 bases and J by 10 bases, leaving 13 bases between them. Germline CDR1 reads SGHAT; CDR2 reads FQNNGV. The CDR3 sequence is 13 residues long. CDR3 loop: CASSFLGAMEQFF. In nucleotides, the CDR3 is TGTGCCAGCAGCTTCCTGGGAGCAATGGAGCAGTTCTTC.

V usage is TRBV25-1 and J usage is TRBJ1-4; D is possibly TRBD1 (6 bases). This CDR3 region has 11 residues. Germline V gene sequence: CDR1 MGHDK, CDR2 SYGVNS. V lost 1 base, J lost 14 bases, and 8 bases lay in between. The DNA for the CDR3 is TGTGCCAGCAGTGAATTCAGGGGCCTGTTTTTT. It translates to CASSEFRGLFF. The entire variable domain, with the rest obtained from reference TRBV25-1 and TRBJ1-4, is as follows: EADIYQTPRYLVIGTGKKITLECSQTMGHDKMYWYQQDPGMELHLIHYSYGVNSTEKGDLSSESTVSRIRTEHFPLTLESARPSHTSQYLCASSEFRGLFFGSGTQLSVL.

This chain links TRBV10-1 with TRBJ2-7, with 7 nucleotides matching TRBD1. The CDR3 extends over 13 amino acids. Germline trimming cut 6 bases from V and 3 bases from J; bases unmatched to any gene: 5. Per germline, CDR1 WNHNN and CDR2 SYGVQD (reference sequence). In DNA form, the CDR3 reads TGCGCCAGCAGCGGGACAGACGACTACGAGCAGTACTTC. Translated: CASSGTDDYEQYF.

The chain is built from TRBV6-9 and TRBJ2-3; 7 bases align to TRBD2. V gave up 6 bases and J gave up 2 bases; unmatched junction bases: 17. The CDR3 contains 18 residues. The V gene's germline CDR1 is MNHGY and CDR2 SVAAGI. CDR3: CASRTGRPRSGDTDTQYF. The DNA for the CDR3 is TGTGCCAGCAGAACCGGCCGCCCACGAAGCGGGGACACAGATACGCAGTATTTT.

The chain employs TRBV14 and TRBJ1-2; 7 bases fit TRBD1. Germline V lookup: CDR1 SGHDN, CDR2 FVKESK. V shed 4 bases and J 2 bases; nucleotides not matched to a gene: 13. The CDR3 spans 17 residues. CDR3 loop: CASSLTMTTGMNYGYTF. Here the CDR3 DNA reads TGTGCCAGCAGCCTCACAATGACGACAGGGATGAACTATGGCTACACCTTC.

The CDR3 DNA is TGTGCCAGCAGCACAGGGGGACGTGGCACCGGGGAGCTGTTTTTT. It encodes CASSTGGRGTGELFF. The chain uses TRBV7-2 and TRBJ2-2; TRBD1 matches at 8 bases. The germline CDR1 and CDR2 sequences are SGHTA and FQGNSA. This CDR3 is 15 amino acids long. The ends lost 5 bases at V and 4 bases at J; junction bases unmatched: 6.

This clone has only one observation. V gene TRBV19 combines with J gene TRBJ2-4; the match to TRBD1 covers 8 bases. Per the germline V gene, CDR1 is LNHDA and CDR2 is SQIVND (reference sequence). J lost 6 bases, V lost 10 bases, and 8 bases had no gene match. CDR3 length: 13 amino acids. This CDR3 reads CATQADRGNIQYF. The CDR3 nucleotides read TGTGCCACCCAGGCTGACAGGGGAAACATTCAGTACTTC. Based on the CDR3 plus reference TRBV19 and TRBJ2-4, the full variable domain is DGGITQSPKYLFRKEGQNVTLSCEQNLNHDAMYWYRQDPGQGLRLIYYSQIVNDFQKGDIAEGYSVSREKKESFPLTVTSAQKNPTAFYLCATQADRGNIQYFGAGTRLSVL.

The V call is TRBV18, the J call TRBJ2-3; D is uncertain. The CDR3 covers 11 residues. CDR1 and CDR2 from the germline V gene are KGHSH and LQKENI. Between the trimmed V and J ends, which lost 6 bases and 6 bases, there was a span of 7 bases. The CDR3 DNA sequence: TGTGCCAGCTCCCCCCGGGATACGCAGTATTTT. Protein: CASSPRDTQYF.

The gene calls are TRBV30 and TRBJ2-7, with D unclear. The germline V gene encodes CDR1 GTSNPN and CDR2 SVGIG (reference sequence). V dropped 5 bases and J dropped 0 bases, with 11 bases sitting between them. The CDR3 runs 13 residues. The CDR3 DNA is TGTGCCTGGTCGTTATGGAGCTCCTACGAGCAGTACTTC. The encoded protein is CAWSLWSSYEQYF.

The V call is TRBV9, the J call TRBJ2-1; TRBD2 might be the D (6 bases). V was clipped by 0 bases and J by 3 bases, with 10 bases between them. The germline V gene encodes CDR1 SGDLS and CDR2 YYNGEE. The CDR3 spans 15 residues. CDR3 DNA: TGTGCCAGCAGCGTAGCTGCGGGAATCTACAATGAGCAGTTCTTC. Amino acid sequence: CASSVAAGIYNEQFF.

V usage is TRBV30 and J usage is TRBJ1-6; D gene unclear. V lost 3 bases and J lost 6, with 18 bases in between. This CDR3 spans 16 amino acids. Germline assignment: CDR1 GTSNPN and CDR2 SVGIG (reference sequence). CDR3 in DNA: TGTGCCTGGAGAATAGCGCAGCACACCCGTAATTCACCCCTCCACTTT. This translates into CAWRIAQHTRNSPLHF.

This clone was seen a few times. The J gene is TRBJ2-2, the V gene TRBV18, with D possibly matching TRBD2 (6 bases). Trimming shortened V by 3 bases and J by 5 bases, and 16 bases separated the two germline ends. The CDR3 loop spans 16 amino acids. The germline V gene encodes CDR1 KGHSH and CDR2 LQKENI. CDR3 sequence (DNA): TGTGCCAGCTCACCTCAGAGAGGAGGGTCTACCGGGGAGCTGTTTTTT. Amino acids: CASSPQRGGSTGELFF.

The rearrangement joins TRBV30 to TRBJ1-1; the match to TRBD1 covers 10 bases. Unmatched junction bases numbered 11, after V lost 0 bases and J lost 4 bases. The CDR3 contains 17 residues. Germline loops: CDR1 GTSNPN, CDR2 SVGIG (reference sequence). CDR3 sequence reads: CAWSVDPGQGMSTEAFF. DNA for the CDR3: TGTGCCTGGAGTGTAGACCCGGGACAGGGGATGAGCACTGAAGCTTTCTTT. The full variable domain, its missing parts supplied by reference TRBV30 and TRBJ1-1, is SQTIHQWPATLVQPVGSPLSLECTVEGTSNPNLYWYRQAAGRGLQLLFYSVGIGQISSEVPQNLSASRPQDRQFILSSKKLLLSDSGFYLCAWSVDPGQGMSTEAFFGQGTRLTVV.

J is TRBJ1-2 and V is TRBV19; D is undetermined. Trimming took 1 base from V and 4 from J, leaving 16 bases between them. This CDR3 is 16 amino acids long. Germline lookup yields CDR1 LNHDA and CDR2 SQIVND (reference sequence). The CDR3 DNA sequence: TGTGCCAGTAGTATAGGCGGGTCCGGTGGTGGCTATGGCTACACCTTC. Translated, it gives CASSIGGSGGGYGYTF.

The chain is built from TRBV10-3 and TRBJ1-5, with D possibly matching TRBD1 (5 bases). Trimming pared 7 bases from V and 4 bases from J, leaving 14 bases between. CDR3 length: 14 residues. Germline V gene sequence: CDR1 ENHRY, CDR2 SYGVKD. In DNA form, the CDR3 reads TGTGCCATCAAAGGCGGAGGGGATAATCAGCCCCAGCATTTT. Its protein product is CAIKGGGDNQPQHF.

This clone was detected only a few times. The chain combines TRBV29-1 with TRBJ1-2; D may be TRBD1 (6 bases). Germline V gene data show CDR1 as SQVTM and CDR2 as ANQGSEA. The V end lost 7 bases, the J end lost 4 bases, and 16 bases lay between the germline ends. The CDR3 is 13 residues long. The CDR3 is CSAEGERGYGYTF. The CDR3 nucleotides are TGCAGCGCCGAGGGGGAACGGGGCTATGGCTACACCTTC.

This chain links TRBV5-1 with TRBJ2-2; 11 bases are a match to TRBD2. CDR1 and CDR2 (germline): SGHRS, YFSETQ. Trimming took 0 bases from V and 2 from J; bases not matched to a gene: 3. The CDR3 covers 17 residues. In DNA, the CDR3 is TGCGCCAGCAGCTTGGGACTAGCGGGACCCAACACCGGGGAGCTGTTTTTT. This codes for CASSLGLAGPNTGELFF. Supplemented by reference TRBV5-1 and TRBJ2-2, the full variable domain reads KAGVTQTPRYLIKTRGQQVTLSCSPISGHRSVSWYQQTPGQGLQFLFEYFSETQRNKGNFPGRFSGRQFSNSRSEMNVSTLELGDSALYLCASSLGLAGPNTGELFFGEGSRLTVL.

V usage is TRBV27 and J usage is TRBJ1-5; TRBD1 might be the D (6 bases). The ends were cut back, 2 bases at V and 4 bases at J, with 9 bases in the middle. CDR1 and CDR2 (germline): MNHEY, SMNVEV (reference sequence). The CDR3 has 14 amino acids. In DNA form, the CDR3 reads TGTGCCAGCAGTTTAACCAGGGGTAATCAGCCCCAGCATTTT. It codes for CASSLTRGNQPQHF.

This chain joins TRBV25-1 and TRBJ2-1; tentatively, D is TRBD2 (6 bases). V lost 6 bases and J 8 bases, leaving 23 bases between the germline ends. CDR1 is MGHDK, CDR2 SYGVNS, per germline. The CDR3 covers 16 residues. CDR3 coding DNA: TGTGCCAGCAGCCACCTAACGGGAGTTCATATCGATGAGCAGTTCTTC. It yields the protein CASSHLTGVHIDEQFF.

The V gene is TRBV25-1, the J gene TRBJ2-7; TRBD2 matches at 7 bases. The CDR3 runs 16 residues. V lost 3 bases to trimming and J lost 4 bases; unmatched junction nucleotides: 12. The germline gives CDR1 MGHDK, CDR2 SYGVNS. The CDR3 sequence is CASSDPVGEGHYEQYF. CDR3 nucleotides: TGTGCCAGCAGTGACCCCGTCGGGGAGGGGCATTACGAGCAGTACTTC.

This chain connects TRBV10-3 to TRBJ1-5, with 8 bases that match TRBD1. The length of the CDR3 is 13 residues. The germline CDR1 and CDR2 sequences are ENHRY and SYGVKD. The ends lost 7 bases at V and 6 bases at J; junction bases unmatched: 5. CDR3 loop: CAINGQGGQPQHF. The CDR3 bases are TGTGCCATCAACGGACAGGGAGGTCAGCCCCAGCATTTT.

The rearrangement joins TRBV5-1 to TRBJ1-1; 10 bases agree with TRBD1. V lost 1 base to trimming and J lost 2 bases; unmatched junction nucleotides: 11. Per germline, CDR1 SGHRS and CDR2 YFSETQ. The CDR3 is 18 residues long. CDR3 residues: CASSLLWRDRGINTEAFF. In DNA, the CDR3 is TGCGCCAGCAGCTTGCTTTGGCGGGACAGGGGCATCAACACTGAAGCTTTCTTT.

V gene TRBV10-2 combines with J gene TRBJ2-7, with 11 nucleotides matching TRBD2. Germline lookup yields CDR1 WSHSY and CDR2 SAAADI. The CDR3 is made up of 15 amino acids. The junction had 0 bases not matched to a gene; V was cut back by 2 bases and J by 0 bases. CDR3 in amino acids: CASSETSGSSYEQYF. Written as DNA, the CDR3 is TGCGCCAGCAGTGAGACTAGCGGGAGCTCCTACGAGCAGTACTTC.

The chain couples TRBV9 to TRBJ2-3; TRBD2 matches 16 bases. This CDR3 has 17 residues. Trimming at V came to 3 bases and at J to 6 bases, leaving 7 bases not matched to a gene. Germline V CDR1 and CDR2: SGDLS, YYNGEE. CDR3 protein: CASSEGTSGRAGDTQYF. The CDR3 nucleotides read TGTGCCAGCAGCGAAGGGACTAGCGGGAGGGCCGGGGATACGCAGTATTTT.